A single sample gave rise to the 18 T cell receptor beta chains below, sequenced in a study of T cell responses to AZD1222 COVID-19 vaccine. The data were produced by immunoSEQ multiplex PCR, yet TCRdb's version contains in-frame clones alone and is incomplete. The profile shows about 100,000 clones, roughly 87% of them singletons. Specimen: peripheral blood, collected 28 days after the second AZD1222 dose. All receptors derive from an adult who received the AZD1222 COVID-19 vaccine.

This chain uses TRBV5-4 with TRBJ2-2; D remains unclear. The germline V gene encodes CDR1 SGHNT and CDR2 YYREEE (reference sequence). This CDR3 has 13 amino acids. The V end lost 2 bases, the J end lost 1 base, and 3 bases lay between the germline ends. CDR3 loop: CASSLMNTGELFF. The CDR3 nucleotides are TGTGCCAGCAGCTTAATGAACACCGGGGAGCTGTTTTTT.

The chain recombines TRBV25-1 with TRBJ1-4; D perhaps matches TRBD1 (6 bases). Trimming removed 2 bases at V and 3 bases at J, with 16 bases between. Germline V gives CDR1 MGHDK, CDR2 SYGVNS. CDR3 size: 17 residues. CDR3 nucleotide sequence: TGTGCCAGCAGTGAAAACAGGGATGGTGGACCTAATGAAAAACTGTTTTTT. This encodes CASSENRDGGPNEKLFF.

The chain combines TRBV5-6 with TRBJ1-2; D unclear. Between the trimmed V and J ends, which lost 1 base and 8 bases, there was a span of 18 bases. The CDR3 is 15 amino acids. Germline values: CDR1 SGHDT, CDR2 YYEEEE. CDR3 residues: CASSLRTVSTRGYTF. DNA for the CDR3: TGTGCCAGCAGCTTGCGTACGGTCTCTACGCGGGGCTACACCTTC.

The chain couples TRBV3-1 (or the pseudogene TRBV3-2) to TRBJ2-5; no definite D call. V lost 4 bases to trimming and J lost 0 bases, with 15 bases between them. The germline V gene encodes CDR1 LGHDT and CDR2 YNNKEL (reference sequence). CDR3 size: 16 residues. The CDR3 is CASSPPLLRYQETQYF. The DNA of the CDR3 is TGTGCCAGCAGCCCACCTTTACTCCGGTACCAAGAGACCCAGTACTTC.

The V gene is TRBV7-2, the J gene TRBJ1-1; 7 bases align to TRBD1. J lost 3 bases, V lost 6 bases, and 1 base had no gene match. Germline V lookup: CDR1 SGHTA, CDR2 FQGNSA. The CDR3 runs 12 residues. The CDR3 loop reads CASSQGDTEAFF. DNA of the CDR3: TGTGCCAGCAGTCAGGGGGACACTGAAGCTTTCTTT. Supplemented by reference TRBV7-2 and TRBJ1-1, the full variable domain reads GAGVSQSPSNKVTEKGKDVELRCDPISGHTALYWYRQSLGQGLEFLIYFQGNSAPDKSGLPSDRFSAERTGGSVSTLTIQRTQQEDSAVYLCASSQGDTEAFFGQGTRLTVV.

The rearrangement uses TRBV7-8 and TRBJ2-7; possible D gene TRBD1, 6 bases. The ends were cut back, 1 base at V and 5 bases at J, with 18 bases in the middle. This CDR3 has 16 residues. Per the germline V gene, CDR1 is SGHVS and CDR2 is FQNEAQ. CDR3 in DNA: TGTGCCAGCAGCTTAGTCAACAGGGAAGCCACCAACGAGCAGTACTTC. The encoded protein is CASSLVNREATNEQYF.

The gene calls are TRBV7-2 and TRBJ2-7; D is uncertain. V lost 1 base, J lost 1 base, and 8 bases lay in between. Germline assignment: CDR1 SGHTA and CDR2 FQGNSA. This CDR3 is built from 14 residues. The CDR3 region has the DNA TGTGCCAGCAGCTTAGAGGAACAGTCCTACGAGCAGTACTTC. It codes for CASSLEEQSYEQYF.

The V and J genes are TRBV9 and TRBJ2-1; 7 positions match TRBD1. This CDR3 is built from 15 residues. V lost 0 bases, J lost 4 bases, and 4 bases stayed unmatched. The germline CDR1 and CDR2 sequences are SGDLS and YYNGEE. This CDR3 is CASSVEGQIYNEQFF. The CDR3 DNA reads TGTGCCAGCAGCGTAGAGGGACAGATATACAATGAGCAGTTCTTC.

The rearrangement links TRBV3-1 (or the pseudogene TRBV3-2) to TRBJ2-3; D is unresolved. The CDR3 sequence is 16 residues long. V lost 2 bases to trimming and J lost 0 bases, with 12 bases between them. Germline-derived CDR1 and CDR2 are LGHDT and YNNKEL (reference sequence). For the CDR3, the DNA is TGTGCCAGCAGCCAAAGGAAGTATTCTAGCACAGATACGCAGTATTTT. Protein sequence: CASSQRKYSSTDTQYF.

V is TRBV4-1 and J is TRBJ1-2, with D tentatively TRBD1 (5 bases). Trimming stripped 0 bases from V and 8 bases from J, with 16 bases between. CDR1 and CDR2 (germline): MGHRA, YSYEKL. The length of the CDR3 is 15 residues. CDR3 bases: TGCGCCAGCAGCCAAGATCTGTTGGGGACTATAGGCTACACCTTC. It encodes CASSQDLLGTIGYTF.

The sample holds one count of this clone. This rearrangement joins TRBV7-9 to TRBJ2-2; 8 nucleotides align to TRBD1. Per the germline V gene, CDR1 is SEHNR and CDR2 is FQNEAQ (reference sequence). J gave up 4 bases and V 5 bases, and 6 bases lay outside the gene matches. This CDR3 is 15 amino acids long. CDR3 sequence (DNA): TGTGCCAGCAGCACGACAGGGGTCGGCACCGGGGAGCTGTTTTTT. This gives the protein CASSTTGVGTGELFF.

The chain is built from TRBV7-9 and TRBJ2-3; TRBD2 matches at 8 bases. The J segment lost 5 bases and the V segment lost 5 bases, leaving 6 bases of the junction unmatched. CDR1 is SEHNR, CDR2 FQNEAQ, per germline (reference sequence). The CDR3 is 14 amino acids. The CDR3 DNA is TGTGCCAGCAGCCCACGGGGGGGGCTAGATACGCAGTATTTT. It is translated as CASSPRGGLDTQYF.

The gene calls are TRBV20-1 and TRBJ2-7; TRBD2 aligns across 8 bases. Germline assignment: CDR1 DFQATT and CDR2 SNEGSKA (reference sequence). This CDR3 has 14 amino acids. The junction had 6 bases not matched to a gene; V was cut back by 3 bases and J by 2 bases. The CDR3 DNA is TGCAGTGCTAGTAAGAGCGGGGGCCCCTACGAGCAGTACTTC. Translating it yields CSASKSGGPYEQYF.

In this sample, this clone turned up a few times. The chain links TRBV4-2 to TRBJ1-1; D is ambiguous. CDR1 and CDR2 (germline): LGHNA, YNFKEQ. The CDR3 is made up of 15 amino acids. V shed 3 bases and J shed 5 bases, with 16 bases lying between them. The CDR3, as DNA: TGTGCCAGCAGCCAGGGTCAGGCCGGAGGGACTGAAGCTTTCTTT. Encoded protein: CASSQGQAGGTEAFF.

The chain combines TRBV11-2 with TRBJ2-7, with TRBD1 as a possible D gene (6 bases). Between the trimmed V and J ends, which lost 3 bases and 6 bases, there was a span of 18 bases. The CDR3 is 15 residues long. CDR1 is SGHAT and CDR2 is FQNNGV in the germline V gene. The CDR3 is CASSFQLIQGPEQYF. The CDR3 DNA is TGTGCCAGCAGCTTTCAACTCATACAGGGTCCCGAGCAGTACTTC.

The V call is TRBV5-1, the J call TRBJ2-5; 8 bases are a match to TRBD1. The CDR3 covers 14 residues. The junction had 8 bases not matched to a gene; V was cut back by 5 bases and J by 5 bases. Germline lookup yields CDR1 SGHRS and CDR2 YFSETQ. The chain's CDR3 is CASSSGRGHETQYF. Written as DNA, the CDR3 is TGCGCCAGCAGTTCCGGCAGGGGGCATGAGACCCAGTACTTC. The complete variable domain, with remaining parts taken from reference TRBV5-1 and TRBJ2-5, reads KAGVTQTPRYLIKTRGQQVTLSCSPISGHRSVSWYQQTPGQGLQFLFEYFSETQRNKGNFPGRFSGRQFSNSRSEMNVSTLELGDSALYLCASSSGRGHETQYFGPGTRLLVL.

The J gene is TRBJ2-7, the V gene TRBV4-2; 7 positions match TRBD2. Trimming removed 0 bases from V and 5 bases from J; junction bases left unmatched: 13. CDR1 is LGHNA, CDR2 YNFKEQ, per germline. CDR3 length: 17 amino acids. CDR3 protein: CASSQDLQWGGSHEQYF. In DNA form, the CDR3 reads TGTGCCAGCAGCCAAGATCTTCAGTGGGGGGGTAGTCACGAGCAGTACTTC.

The chain carries TRBV2 and TRBJ2-7; weak D call: TRBD2 (7 bases). Germline loops: CDR1 SNHLY, CDR2 FYNNEI. Trimming removed 6 bases at V and 4 bases at J, with 13 bases between. CDR3 length: 13 amino acids. CDR3 protein: CASRFGGLYEQYF. In nucleotides, the CDR3 is TGTGCCAGCAGGTTCGGGGGGCTTTACGAGCAGTACTTC.